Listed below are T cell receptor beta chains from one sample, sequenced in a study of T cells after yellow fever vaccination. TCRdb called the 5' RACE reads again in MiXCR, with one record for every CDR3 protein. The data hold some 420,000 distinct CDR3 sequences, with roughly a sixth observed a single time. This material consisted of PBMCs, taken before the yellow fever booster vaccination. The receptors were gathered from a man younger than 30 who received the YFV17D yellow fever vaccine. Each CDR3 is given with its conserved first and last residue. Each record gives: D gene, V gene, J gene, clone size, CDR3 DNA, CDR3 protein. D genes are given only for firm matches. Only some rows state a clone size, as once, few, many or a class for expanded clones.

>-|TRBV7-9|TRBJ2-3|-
TGTGCCAGCTTGAGGGCGGTTGGGTCAACAGATACGCAGTATTTT
CASLRAVGSTDTQYF
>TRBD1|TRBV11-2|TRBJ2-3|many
TGTGCCAGCACCACCGGGACAGGGGTTTCAGATACGCAGTATTTT
CASTTGTGVSDTQYF
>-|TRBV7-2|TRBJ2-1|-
TGTGCCAGCAGACGGGAAATTGGCAATGAGCAGTTCTTC
CASRREIGNEQFF
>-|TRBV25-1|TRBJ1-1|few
TGTGCCAGCAGTGACGGAGGGATGAACACTGAAGCTTTCTTT
CASSDGGMNTEAFF
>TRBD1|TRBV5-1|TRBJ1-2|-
TGCGCCAGCAGCCCCGGGGACAGGGATGGCTACACCTTC
CASSPGDRDGYTF
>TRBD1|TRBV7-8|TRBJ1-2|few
TGTGCCAGCAGCTTACCCCCGGGACAGGGAAGTGGGTATGGCTACACCTTC
CASSLPPGQGSGYGYTF
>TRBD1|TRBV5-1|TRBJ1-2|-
TGCGCCAGCAGCGCGGGACAGACGGGCTATGGCTACACCTTC
CASSAGQTGYGYTF
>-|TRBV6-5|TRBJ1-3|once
TGTGCCAGCATTGGAGGGGGGGGCTCTGGAAACACCATATATTTT
CASIGGGGSGNTIYF
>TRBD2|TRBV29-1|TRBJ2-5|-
TGCAGCGTTGAAAACCCCGCGGGGGGCGCTCAGTTCGGCCAAGAGACCCAGTACTTC
CSVENPAGGAQFGQETQYF
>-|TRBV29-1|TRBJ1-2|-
TGCAGCGCCTCCCTCGGACCTCAGCTTGGTAGCTACACCTTC
CSASLGPQLGSYTF
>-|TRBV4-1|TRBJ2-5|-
TGCGCCAGCAGCCCGGACAGCTTCGAGACCCAGTACTTC
CASSPDSFETQYF
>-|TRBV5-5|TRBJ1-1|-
TGTGCCAGCAGCTTACTTAGTCGGACTGAAGCTTTCTTT
CASSLLSRTEAFF
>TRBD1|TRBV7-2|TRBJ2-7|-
TGTGCCAGCAGCCACCGGGACAGCTCCTACGAGCAGTACTTC
CASSHRDSSYEQYF
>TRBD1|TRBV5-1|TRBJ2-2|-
TGCGCCAGCAGCTTGTACGGGGGACAGGGAATTCGCACCGGGGAGCTGTTTTTT
CASSLYGGQGIRTGELFF
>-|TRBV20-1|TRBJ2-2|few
TGCAGTGCTAGAGTGGGGCAGATGAACACCGGGGAGCTGTTTTTT
CSARVGQMNTGELFF
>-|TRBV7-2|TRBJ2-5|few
TGTGCCAGCAGCTTACGCCGAGGGATTTTGCCAGAGACCCAGTACTTC
CASSLRRGILPETQYF
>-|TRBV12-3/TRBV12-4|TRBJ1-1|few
TGTGCCAGCAGCACACTTACGGAAGCTTTCTTT
CASSTLTEAFF
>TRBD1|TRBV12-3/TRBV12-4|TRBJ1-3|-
TGTGCCAGCAGGACCACAGGGGCGGGAAACACCATATATTTT
CASRTTGAGNTIYF
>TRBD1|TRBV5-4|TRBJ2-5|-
TGTGCCAGCAGCACCGGGACAGGGAACCAAGAGACCCAGTACTTC
CASSTGTGNQETQYF
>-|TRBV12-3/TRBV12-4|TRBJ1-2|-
TGTGCCAGCAGTTTATACCTGGGATTCTATGGCTACACCTTC
CASSLYLGFYGYTF
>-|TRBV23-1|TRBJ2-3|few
TGCGCCAGCAGTCGGGGGGGCTTTCAAGATACGCAGTATTTT
CASSRGGFQDTQYF
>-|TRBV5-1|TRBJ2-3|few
TGCGCCAGCAGCTTGGGTTTAATAGGGTCCACAGATACGCAGTATTTT
CASSLGLIGSTDTQYF